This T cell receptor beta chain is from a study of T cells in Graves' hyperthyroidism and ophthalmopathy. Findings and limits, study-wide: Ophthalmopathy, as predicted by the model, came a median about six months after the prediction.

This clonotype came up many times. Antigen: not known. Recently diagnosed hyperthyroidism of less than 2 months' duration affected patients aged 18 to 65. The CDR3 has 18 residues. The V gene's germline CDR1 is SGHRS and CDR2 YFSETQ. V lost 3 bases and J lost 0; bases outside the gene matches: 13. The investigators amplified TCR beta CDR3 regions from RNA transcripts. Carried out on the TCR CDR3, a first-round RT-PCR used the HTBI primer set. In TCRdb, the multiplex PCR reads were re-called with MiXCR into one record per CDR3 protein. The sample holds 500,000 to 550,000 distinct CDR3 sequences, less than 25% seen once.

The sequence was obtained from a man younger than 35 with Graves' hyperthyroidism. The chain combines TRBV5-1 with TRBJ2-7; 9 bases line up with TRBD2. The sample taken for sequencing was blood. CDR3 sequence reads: CASSYLPAGGANSYEQYF. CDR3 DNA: TGCGCCAGCAGCTATCTGCCCGCGGGGGGGGCCAACTCCTACGAGCAGTACTTC.